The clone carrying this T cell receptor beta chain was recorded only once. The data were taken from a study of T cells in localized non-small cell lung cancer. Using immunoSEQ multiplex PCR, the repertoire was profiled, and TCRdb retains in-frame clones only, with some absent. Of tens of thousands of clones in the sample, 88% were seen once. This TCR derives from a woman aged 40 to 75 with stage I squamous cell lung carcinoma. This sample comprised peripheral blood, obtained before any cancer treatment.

CDR3 DNA sequence: TGCGCCAGCAGCTGGAGAGGTAATGAAAAACTGTTTTTT. It specifies CASSWRGNEKLFF. The rearrangement uses TRBV5-1 and TRBJ1-4; D gene unclear. Germline V gene sequence: CDR1 SGHRS, CDR2 YFSETQ. This CDR3 comprises 13 residues. The ends were cut back, 3 bases at V and 4 bases at J, with 7 bases in the middle.